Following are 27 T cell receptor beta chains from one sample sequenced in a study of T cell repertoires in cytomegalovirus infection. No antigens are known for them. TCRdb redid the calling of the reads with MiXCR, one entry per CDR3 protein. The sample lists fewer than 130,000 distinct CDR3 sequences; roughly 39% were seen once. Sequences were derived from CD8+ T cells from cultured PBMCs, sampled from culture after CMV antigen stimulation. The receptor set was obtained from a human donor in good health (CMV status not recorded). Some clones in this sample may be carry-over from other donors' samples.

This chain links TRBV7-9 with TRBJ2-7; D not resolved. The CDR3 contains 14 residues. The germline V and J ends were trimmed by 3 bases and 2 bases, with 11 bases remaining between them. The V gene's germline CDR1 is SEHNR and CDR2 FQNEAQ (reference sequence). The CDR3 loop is CASSFDGWTYEQYF. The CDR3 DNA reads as TGTGCCAGCAGCTTCGACGGTTGGACCTACGAGCAGTACTTC.

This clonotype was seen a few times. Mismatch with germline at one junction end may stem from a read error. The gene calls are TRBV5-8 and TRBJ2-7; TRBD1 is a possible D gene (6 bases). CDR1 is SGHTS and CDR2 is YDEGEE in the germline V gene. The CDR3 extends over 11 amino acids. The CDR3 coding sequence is TGTGCCAGCAGCCTCCTCGGCGAAGGGGGCTTC. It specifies CASSLLGEGGF. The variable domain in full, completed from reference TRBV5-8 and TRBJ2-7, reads EAGVTQSPTHLIKTRGQQATLRCSPISGHTSVYWYQQALGLGLQFLLWYDEGEERNRGNFPPRFSGRQFPNYSSELNVNALELEDSALYLCASSLLGEGGFGPGTRLTVT.

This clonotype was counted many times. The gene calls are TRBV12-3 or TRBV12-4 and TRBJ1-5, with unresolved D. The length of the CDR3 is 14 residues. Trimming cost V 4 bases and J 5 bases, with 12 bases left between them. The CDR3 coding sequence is TGTGCCAGCAGTTCCGACCAGACGGATCAGCCCCAGCATTTT. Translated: CASSSDQTDQPQHF.

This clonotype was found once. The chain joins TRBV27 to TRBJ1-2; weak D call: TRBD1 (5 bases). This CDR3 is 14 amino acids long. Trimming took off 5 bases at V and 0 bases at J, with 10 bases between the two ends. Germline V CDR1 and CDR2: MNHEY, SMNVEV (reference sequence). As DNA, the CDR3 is TGTGCCAGCAGTCCGACAGTTTCTAACTATGGCTACACCTTC. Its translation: CASSPTVSNYGYTF.

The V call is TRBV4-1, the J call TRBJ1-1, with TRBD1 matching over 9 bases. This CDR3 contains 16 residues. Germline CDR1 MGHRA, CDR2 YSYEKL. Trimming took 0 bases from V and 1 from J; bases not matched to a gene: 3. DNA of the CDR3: TGCGCCAGCAGCCAAGAAGGACAGGGGACGAACACTGAAGCTTTCTTT. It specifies CASSQEGQGTNTEAFF.

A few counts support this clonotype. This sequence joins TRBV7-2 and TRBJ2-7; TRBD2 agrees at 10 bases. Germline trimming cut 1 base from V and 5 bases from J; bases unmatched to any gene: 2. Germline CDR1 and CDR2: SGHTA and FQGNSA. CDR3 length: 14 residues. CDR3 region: CASSLGLAGDEQYF. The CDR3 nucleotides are TGTGCCAGCAGCTTAGGTCTAGCGGGGGACGAGCAGTACTTC.

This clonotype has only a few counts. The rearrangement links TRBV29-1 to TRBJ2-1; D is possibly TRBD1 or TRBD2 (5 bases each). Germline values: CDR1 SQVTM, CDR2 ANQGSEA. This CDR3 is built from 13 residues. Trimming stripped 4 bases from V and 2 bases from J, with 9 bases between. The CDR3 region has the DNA TGCAGCGTTGCCCCGGGACCCTACAATGAGCAGTTCTTC. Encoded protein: CSVAPGPYNEQFF.

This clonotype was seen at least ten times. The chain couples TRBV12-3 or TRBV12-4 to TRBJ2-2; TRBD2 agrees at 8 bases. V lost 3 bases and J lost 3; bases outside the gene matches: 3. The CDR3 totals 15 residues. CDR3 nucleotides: TGTGCCAGCAGTTTTGGCGGGGGGTACACCGGGGAGCTGTTTTTT. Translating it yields CASSFGGGYTGELFF.

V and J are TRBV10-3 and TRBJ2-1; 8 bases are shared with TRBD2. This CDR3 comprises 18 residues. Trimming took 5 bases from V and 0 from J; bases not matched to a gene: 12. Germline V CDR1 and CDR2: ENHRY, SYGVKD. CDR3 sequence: CAISTPGRGVSSYNEQFF. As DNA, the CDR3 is TGTGCCATCAGTACGCCGGGGCGGGGGGTCAGCTCCTACAATGAGCAGTTCTTC.

CDR3 region: CSARDPRGGAGSYEQYF. The DNA for the CDR3 is TGCAGTGCTAGAGATCCGAGGGGGGGGGCGGGTTCCTACGAGCAGTACTTC. This rearrangement joins TRBV20-1 to TRBJ2-7; D is perhaps TRBD2 (7 bases). The V gene lost 0 bases and the J gene lost 1 base, with 19 bases spanning the gap. The CDR3 consists of 17 residues. Germline loops: CDR1 DFQATT, CDR2 SNEGSKA (reference sequence).

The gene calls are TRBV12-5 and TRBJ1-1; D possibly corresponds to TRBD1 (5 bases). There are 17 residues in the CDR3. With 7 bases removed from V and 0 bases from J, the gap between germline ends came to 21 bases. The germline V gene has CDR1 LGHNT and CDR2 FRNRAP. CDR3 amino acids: CASVPPIGTPMNTEAFF. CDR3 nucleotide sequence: TGTGCTAGTGTCCCCCCCATCGGGACCCCAATGAACACTGAAGCTTTCTTT.

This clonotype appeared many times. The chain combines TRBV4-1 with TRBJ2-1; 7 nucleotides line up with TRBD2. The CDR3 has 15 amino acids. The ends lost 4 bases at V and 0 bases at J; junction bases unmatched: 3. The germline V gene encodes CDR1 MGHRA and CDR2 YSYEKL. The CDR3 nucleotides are TGCGCCAGCAGCCCGAGCGGGGCCTCCTACAATGAGCAGTTCTTC. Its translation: CASSPSGASYNEQFF.

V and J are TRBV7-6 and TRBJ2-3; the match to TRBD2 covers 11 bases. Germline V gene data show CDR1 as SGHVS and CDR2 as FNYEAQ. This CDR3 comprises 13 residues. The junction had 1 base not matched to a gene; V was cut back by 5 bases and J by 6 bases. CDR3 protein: CASSPSGGDTQYF. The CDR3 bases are TGTGCCAGCAGCCCTAGCGGGGGGGATACGCAGTATTTT. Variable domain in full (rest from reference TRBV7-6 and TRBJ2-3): GAGVSQSPRYKVTKRGQDVALRCDPISGHVSLYWYRQALGQGPEFLTYFNYEAQQDKSGLPNDRFSAERPEGSISTLTIQRTEQRDSAMYRCASSPSGGDTQYFGPGTRLTVL.

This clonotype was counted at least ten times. The CDR3 loop reads CASSLGRGGPDEQFF. The CDR3 nucleotides read TGTGCCAGCAGCTTAGGGCGGGGGGGCCCGGATGAGCAGTTCTTC. V is TRBV7-8 and J is TRBJ2-1; 9 bases agree with TRBD2. CDR3 size: 15 residues. CDR1 is SGHVS, CDR2 FQNEAQ, per germline. V shed 1 base, J shed 8 bases, and the junction held 6 bases outside the gene matches.

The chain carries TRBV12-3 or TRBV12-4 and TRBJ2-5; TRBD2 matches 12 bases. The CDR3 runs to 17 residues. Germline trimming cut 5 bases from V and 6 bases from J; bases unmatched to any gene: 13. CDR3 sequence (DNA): TGTGCCAGCAGTCCTTCCTCCCGACTAGCGGGGGAGAAGACCCAGTACTTC. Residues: CASSPSSRLAGEKTQYF.

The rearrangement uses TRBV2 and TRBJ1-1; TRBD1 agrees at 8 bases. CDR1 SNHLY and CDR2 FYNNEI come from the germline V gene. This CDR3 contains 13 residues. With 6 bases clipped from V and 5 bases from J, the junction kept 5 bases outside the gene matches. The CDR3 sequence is CASRGTGGTEAFF. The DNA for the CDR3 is TGTGCCAGCAGGGGTACAGGGGGAACTGAAGCTTTCTTT.

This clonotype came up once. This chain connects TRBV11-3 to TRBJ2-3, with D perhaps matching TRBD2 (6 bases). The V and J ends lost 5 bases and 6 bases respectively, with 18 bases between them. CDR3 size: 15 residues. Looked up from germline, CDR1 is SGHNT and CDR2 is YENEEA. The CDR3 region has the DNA TGTGCCAGCAGCGGGTGGGACTCCGACGGTGATACGCAGTATTTT. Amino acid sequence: CASSGWDSDGDTQYF.

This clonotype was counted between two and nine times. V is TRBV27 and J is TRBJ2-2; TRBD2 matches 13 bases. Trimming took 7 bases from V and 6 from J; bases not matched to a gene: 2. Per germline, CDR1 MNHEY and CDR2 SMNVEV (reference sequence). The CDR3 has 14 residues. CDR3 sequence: CASNGLAGAGELFF. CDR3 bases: TGTGCCAGCAACGGACTAGCGGGGGCCGGGGAGCTGTTTTTT.

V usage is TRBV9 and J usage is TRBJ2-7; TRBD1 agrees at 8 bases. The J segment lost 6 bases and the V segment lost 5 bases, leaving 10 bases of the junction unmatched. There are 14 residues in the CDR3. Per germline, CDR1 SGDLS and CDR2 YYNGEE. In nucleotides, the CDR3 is TGTGCCAGCAGTCTCGCGGGGACAGGTACCGAGCAGTACTTC. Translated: CASSLAGTGTEQYF.

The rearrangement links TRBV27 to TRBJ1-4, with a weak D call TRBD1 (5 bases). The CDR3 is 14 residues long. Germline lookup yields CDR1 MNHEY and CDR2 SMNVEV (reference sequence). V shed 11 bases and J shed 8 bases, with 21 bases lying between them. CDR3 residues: CAGHPQGRREKLFF. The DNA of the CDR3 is TGTGCCGGACACCCTCAGGGACGGAGGGAAAAACTGTTTTTT.

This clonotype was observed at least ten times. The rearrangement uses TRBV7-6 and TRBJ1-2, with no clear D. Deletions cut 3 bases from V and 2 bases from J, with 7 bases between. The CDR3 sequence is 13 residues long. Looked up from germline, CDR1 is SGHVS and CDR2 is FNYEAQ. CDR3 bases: TGTGCCAGCAGCTTGGGAACGAACTATGGCTACACCTTC. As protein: CASSLGTNYGYTF.

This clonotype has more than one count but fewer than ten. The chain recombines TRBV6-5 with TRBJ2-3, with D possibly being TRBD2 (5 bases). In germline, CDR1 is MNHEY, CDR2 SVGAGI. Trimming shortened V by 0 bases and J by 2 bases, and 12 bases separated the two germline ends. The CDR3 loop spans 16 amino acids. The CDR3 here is CASSYSDYPTTDTQYF. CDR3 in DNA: TGTGCCAGCAGTTACTCTGACTACCCGACCACAGATACGCAGTATTTT.

CDR3 in amino acids: CASSFTGAKSSYEQYF. CDR3 coding DNA: TGTGCCAGCAGTTTTACGGGGGCTAAGAGCTCCTACGAGCAGTACTTC. This chain links TRBV12-3 or TRBV12-4 with TRBJ2-7; D is tentatively TRBD1 or TRBD2 (6 bases each). Trimming shortened V by 3 bases and J by 0 bases, and 15 bases separated the two germline ends. The length of the CDR3 is 16 residues.

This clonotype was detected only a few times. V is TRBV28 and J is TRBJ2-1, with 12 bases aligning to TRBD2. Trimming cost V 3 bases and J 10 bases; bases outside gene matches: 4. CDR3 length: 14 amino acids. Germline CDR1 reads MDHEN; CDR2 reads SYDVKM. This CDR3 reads CASSLLAGGREQFF. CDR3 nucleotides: TGTGCCAGCAGTTTGCTAGCGGGGGGGCGGGAGCAGTTCTTC.

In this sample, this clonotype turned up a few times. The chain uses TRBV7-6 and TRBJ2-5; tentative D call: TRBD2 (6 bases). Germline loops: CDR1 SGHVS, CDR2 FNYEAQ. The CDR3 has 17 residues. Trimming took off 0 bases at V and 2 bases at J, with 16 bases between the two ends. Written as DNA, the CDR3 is TGTGCCAGCAGCTTAGCACCACCTTCGGGAGTTCAAGAGACCCAGTACTTC. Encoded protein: CASSLAPPSGVQETQYF.

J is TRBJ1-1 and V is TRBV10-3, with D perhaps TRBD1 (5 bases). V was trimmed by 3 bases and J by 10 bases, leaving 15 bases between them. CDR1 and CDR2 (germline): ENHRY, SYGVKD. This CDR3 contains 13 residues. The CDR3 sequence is CAISDGTAGTAFF. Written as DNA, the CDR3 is TGTGCCATCAGTGACGGGACCGCTGGGACAGCTTTCTTT.

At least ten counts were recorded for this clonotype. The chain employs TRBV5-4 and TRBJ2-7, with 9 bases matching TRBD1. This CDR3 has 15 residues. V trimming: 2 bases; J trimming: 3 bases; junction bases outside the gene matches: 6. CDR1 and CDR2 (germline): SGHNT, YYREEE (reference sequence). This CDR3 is CASSFPTGGIYEQYF. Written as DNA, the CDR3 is TGTGCCAGCAGCTTCCCGACAGGGGGGATCTACGAGCAGTACTTC. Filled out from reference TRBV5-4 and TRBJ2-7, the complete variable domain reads ETGVTQSPTHLIKTRGQQVTLRCSSQSGHNTVSWYQQALGQGPQFIFQYYREEENGRGNFPPRFSGLQFPNYSSELNVNALELDDSALYLCASSFPTGGIYEQYFGPGTRLTVT.